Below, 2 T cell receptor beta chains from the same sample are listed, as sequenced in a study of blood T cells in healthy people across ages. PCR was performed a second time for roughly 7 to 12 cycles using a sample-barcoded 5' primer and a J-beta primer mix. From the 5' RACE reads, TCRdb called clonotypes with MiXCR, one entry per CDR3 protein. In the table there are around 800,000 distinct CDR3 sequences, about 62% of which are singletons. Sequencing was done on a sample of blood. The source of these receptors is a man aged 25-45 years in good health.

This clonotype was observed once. The CDR3 DNA sequence: TGCGCCAGTAGTCGGACAGGAATAAGGGTTGGCCAAGAGACCCAGTACTTC. This sequence encodes CASSRTGIRVGQETQYF. V gene TRBV5-1 combines with J gene TRBJ2-5, with TRBD1 identical over 7 bases. This CDR3 contains 17 residues. Germline loops: CDR1 SGHRS, CDR2 YFSETQ. Trimming removed 8 bases from V and 1 base from J; junction bases left unmatched: 17. The full variable domain, in which reference TRBV5-1 and TRBJ2-5 provide the parts outside the CDR3, is KAGVTQTPRYLIKTRGQQVTLSCSPISGHRSVSWYQQTPGQGLQFLFEYFSETQRNKGNFPGRFSGRQFSNSRSEMNVSTLELGDSALYLCASSRTGIRVGQETQYFGPGTRLLVL.

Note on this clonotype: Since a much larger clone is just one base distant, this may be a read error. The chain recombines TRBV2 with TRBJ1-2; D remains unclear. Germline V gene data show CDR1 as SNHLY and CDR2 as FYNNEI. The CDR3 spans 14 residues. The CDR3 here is CASKLQGGNYSYTF. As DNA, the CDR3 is TGTGCCAGCAAACTTCAAGGAGGGAACTATAGCTACACCTTC.